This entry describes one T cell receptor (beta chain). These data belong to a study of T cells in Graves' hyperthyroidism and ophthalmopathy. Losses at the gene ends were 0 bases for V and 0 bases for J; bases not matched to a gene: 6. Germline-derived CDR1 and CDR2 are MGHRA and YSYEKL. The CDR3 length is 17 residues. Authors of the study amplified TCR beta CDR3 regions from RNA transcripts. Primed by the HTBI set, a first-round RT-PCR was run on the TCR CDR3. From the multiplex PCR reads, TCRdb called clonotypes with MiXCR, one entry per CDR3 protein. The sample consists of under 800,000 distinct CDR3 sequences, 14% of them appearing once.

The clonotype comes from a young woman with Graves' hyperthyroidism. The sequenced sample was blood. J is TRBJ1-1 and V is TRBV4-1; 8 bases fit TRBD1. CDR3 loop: CASSQEETGVMNTEAFF. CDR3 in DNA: TGCGCCAGCAGCCAAGAGGAGACAGGGGTTATGAACACTGAAGCTTTCTTT.